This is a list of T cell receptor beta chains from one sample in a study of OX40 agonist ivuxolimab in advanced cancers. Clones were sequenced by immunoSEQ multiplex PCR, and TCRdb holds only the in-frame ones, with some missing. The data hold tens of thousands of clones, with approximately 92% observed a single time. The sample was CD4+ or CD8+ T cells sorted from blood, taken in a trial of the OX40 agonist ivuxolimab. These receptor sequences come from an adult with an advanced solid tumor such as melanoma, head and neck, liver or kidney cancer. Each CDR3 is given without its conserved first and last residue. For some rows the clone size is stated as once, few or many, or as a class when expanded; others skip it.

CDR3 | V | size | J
ASSPRLMTANTGELF | TRBV7-6 | NA | TRBJ2-2
ASNSPRDRARGYT | TRBV19 | NA | TRBJ1-2
AWRKTYEQY | TRBV30 | NA | TRBJ2-7
ASSQSRGKGETQY | TRBV16 | NA | TRBJ2-5
AISPGTVEAF | TRBV10-3 | NA | TRBJ1-1
ASSLAGWGYT | TRBV11-3 | NA | TRBJ1-2
ASSMWGEPQETQY | TRBV19 | NA | TRBJ2-5
ASMTSGRNNEQF | TRBV6-6 | NA | TRBJ2-1
ASNATGGNSPLH | TRBV19 | NA | TRBJ1-6
ASSPRTSGGLYNEQF | TRBV2 | NA | TRBJ2-1
ASSPTGTGSSTGELF | TRBV9 | NA | TRBJ2-2
ASSVERMNTEAF | TRBV6-6 | NA | TRBJ1-1
ASSLSGVTNEKLF | TRBV7-9 | NA | TRBJ1-4
ATSRGQGDIEQF | TRBV15 | NA | TRBJ2-1
ASSLNRPMARHGEKLF | TRBV27 | NA | TRBJ1-4
ASSGLAGTGELF | TRBV2 | NA | TRBJ2-2
ASSQSGTTAYGYT | TRBV4-1 | NA | TRBJ1-2
ASSERGGVAVQPQH | TRBV6-1 | once | TRBJ1-5
ASSPGLAINTDTQY | TRBV7-2 | NA | TRBJ2-3
ASKGQGDQPQH | TRBV6-5 | once | TRBJ1-5
ASSEGIEAF | TRBV5-6 | few | TRBJ1-1
ASSEIGRGVSSYNEQF | TRBV2 | NA | TRBJ2-1
ASSPEWGADTQY | TRBV5-5 | NA | TRBJ2-3
ASSLDPPSRTEAF | TRBV7-9 | NA | TRBJ1-1
ASSPDLSGETQY | TRBV5-1 | NA | TRBJ2-5
ASSEGLSGNTIY | TRBV5-1 | NA | TRBJ1-3
ASSPGTGVGNTIY | TRBV2 | NA | TRBJ1-3
ASSVAYQETQY | TRBV10-1 | NA | TRBJ2-5
AFHHWGSTEAF | TRBV30 | few | TRBJ1-1
SAPSGRAF | TRBV20-1 | NA | TRBJ1-1
ASSPRVTDTQY | TRBV7-9 | NA | TRBJ2-3
ASSLGAGGQDTQY | TRBV7-3 | NA | TRBJ2-3
ASSRSQGVSTEAF | TRBV7-9 | NA | TRBJ1-1
ASSLDRSGHEQY | TRBV11-2 | NA | TRBJ2-7
ASSFSGPVETQY | TRBV5-6 | NA | TRBJ2-5
ASSLAPDRAGGELF | TRBV5-1 | NA | TRBJ2-2
ASSKALCGSQETQY | TRBV21-1 | NA | TRBJ2-5
ASSPSGPKGGEAF | TRBV7-9 | once | TRBJ1-1
ASSLVPFRGPGANVLT | TRBV11-3 | NA | TRBJ2-6
ASSLGLKPGQAYEQY | TRBV7-9 | NA | TRBJ2-7
ASIFSGGPPGELF | TRBV10-2 | NA | TRBJ2-2
ASNALTGLETQY | TRBV2 | NA | TRBJ2-5
ASSLGGTSGLLEQY | TRBV5-4 | NA | TRBJ2-7
ASSIGGNQPQH | TRBV19 | NA | TRBJ1-5
ASSPFISGGRTDTQY | TRBV7-2 | NA | TRBJ2-3
SVGQGAYNEQF | TRBV29-1 | NA | TRBJ2-1
ASSYDRTSGQEQY | TRBV6-6 | NA | TRBJ2-7
ASSLSPSYGTGELF | TRBV7-3 | NA | TRBJ2-2
AISDSPGLAGGGREQF | TRBV10-3 | NA | TRBJ2-1
ASGPRKWTGDGYT | TRBV27 | NA | TRBJ1-2
ASSPGGTHTDTQY | TRBV6-6 | NA | TRBJ2-3